A single sample gave rise to the 11 T cell receptor beta chains below, sequenced in a study of shared clonotypes between healthy human individuals. Repertoires were generated with immunoSEQ multiplex PCR, while TCRdb's copy carries only in-frame clones and drops some. Of roughly 490,000 clones listed, about 80% are singletons. Sequencing input: PBMCs. These receptors originate from a woman aged 40 to 50 in good health. Some clones in this sample may be carry-over from other donors' samples.

The gene calls are TRBV19 and TRBJ2-7; D is perhaps TRBD2 (5 bases). CDR3 size: 15 residues. Deletions cut 5 bases from V and 7 bases from J, with 21 bases between. Germline-derived CDR1 and CDR2 are LNHDA and SQIVND (reference sequence). In DNA form, the CDR3 reads TGTGCCAGTAGTCCTCGCGGGCGCCTCGGGTTTGAGCAGTACTTC. It specifies CASSPRGRLGFEQYF. Full variable domain (missing parts from reference TRBV19 and TRBJ2-7): DGGITQSPKYLFRKEGQNVTLSCEQNLNHDAMYWYRQDPGQGLRLIYYSQIVNDFQKGDIAEGYSVSREKKESFPLTVTSAQKNPTAFYLCASSPRGRLGFEQYFGPGTRLTVT.

The chain has TRBV5-1 and TRBJ2-2; D remains unclear. Germline CDR1 reads SGHRS; CDR2 reads YFSETQ. Trimming cost V 0 bases and J 4 bases, with 4 bases left between them. CDR3 size: 13 residues. CDR3 amino acids: CASSLAPTGELFF. CDR3 sequence (DNA): TGCGCCAGCAGCTTGGCCCCCACCGGGGAGCTGTTTTTT.

This rearrangement joins TRBV10-1 to TRBJ2-7, with a weak D call TRBD2 (5 bases). The ends were cut back, 0 bases at V and 2 bases at J, with 23 bases in the middle. This CDR3 contains 19 residues. Per the germline V gene, CDR1 is WNHNN and CDR2 is SYGVQD (reference sequence). The CDR3, as DNA: TGCGCCAGCAGTGAGTCTCAAAACTCCTTTGAGCGGAGAGCCTACGAGCAGTACTTC. It encodes CASSESQNSFERRAYEQYF.

The V call is TRBV5-1, the J call TRBJ2-7, with 11 bases matching TRBD2. With V trimmed by 5 bases and J by 3 bases, 7 bases remained unmatched. The germline CDR1 and CDR2 sequences are SGHRS and YFSETQ. This CDR3 is 15 amino acids long. The CDR3 nucleotides are TGCGCCAGCAGACCTTCCGGGACTAGCGGCTACGAGCAGTACTTC. This codes for CASRPSGTSGYEQYF. Based on the CDR3 plus reference TRBV5-1 and TRBJ2-7, the full variable domain is KAGVTQTPRYLIKTRGQQVTLSCSPISGHRSVSWYQQTPGQGLQFLFEYFSETQRNKGNFPGRFSGRQFSNSRSEMNVSTLELGDSALYLCASRPSGTSGYEQYFGPGTRLTVT.

This clone came up once. CDR3 coding DNA: TGCGCCAGCAGCTTTGGTCCCTCTGGAAACACCATATATTTT. It yields the protein CASSFGPSGNTIYF. V gene TRBV5-1 combines with J gene TRBJ1-3; D is unclear. V was pared by 2 bases and J by 0 bases, with 6 bases between. The CDR3 consists of 14 residues. Germline V gives CDR1 SGHRS, CDR2 YFSETQ.

CDR3 sequence: CASSLAPTSGGDEQFF. The DNA of the CDR3 is TGCGCCAGCAGCTTGGCTCCTACTAGCGGGGGAGATGAGCAGTTCTTC. The rearrangement joins TRBV5-1 to TRBJ2-1; 11 bases line up with TRBD2. The J segment lost 8 bases and the V segment lost 0 bases, leaving 7 bases of the junction unmatched. This CDR3 is built from 16 residues. CDR1 and CDR2 from the germline V gene are SGHRS and YFSETQ. Full variable domain (rest looked up from reference TRBV5-1 and TRBJ2-1): KAGVTQTPRYLIKTRGQQVTLSCSPISGHRSVSWYQQTPGQGLQFLFEYFSETQRNKGNFPGRFSGRQFSNSRSEMNVSTLELGDSALYLCASSLAPTSGGDEQFFGPGTRLTVL.

DNA for the CDR3: TGTGCCAGCAGTGAACCCTCACAGGGCTACAATGAGCAGTTCTTC. Its translation is CASSEPSQGYNEQFF. The V gene is TRBV6-1, the J gene TRBJ2-1; possibly TRBD1 for D (6 bases). The germline V gene encodes CDR1 MNHNS and CDR2 SASEGT. The V end lost 2 bases, the J end lost 3 bases, and 11 bases lay between the germline ends. This CDR3 contains 15 residues.

As concerns this clone: Other DNA sequences from this sample encode an identical CDR3 as well. V gene TRBV5-1 combines with J gene TRBJ2-1; 9 positions match TRBD2. This CDR3 spans 15 amino acids. The V and J ends lost 0 bases and 4 bases, in that order; junction bases with no gene match: 2. Germline V lookup: CDR1 SGHRS, CDR2 YFSETQ. The CDR3 here is CASSLGSGSYNEQFF. The CDR3 nucleotides read TGCGCCAGCAGCTTGGGTAGCGGGAGTTACAATGAGCAGTTCTTC.

A remark on this clone: This same CDR3 is encoded by further DNA sequences in the sample. This sequence joins TRBV9 and TRBJ2-2, with TRBD2 matching 7 bases. V lost 4 bases and J lost 1; bases outside the gene matches: 4. CDR1 is SGDLS and CDR2 is YYNGEE in the germline V gene. CDR3 length: 15 residues. The CDR3 protein is CASSPWGGNTGELFF. The CDR3 DNA reads as TGTGCCAGCAGCCCCTGGGGGGGGAACACCGGGGAGCTGTTTTTT.

This rearrangement joins TRBV7-2 to TRBJ1-5; no reliable D call. CDR3 length equals 14 residues. With 5 bases removed from V and 1 base from J, the gap between germline ends came to 9 bases. The V gene's germline CDR1 is SGHTA and CDR2 FQGNSA. The CDR3 DNA reads as TGTGCCAGCAGCCAAGCAAGGAGCAATCAGCCCCAGCATTTT. Protein: CASSQARSNQPQHF.

This clone was counted ten times or more. The gene calls are TRBV30 and TRBJ1-3, with 8 bases lining up with TRBD1. Germline loops: CDR1 GTSNPN, CDR2 SVGIG (reference sequence). Losses at the gene ends were 3 bases for V and 4 bases for J; bases not matched to a gene: 5. The CDR3 consists of 14 residues. The CDR3 is CAWRDRVGGNTIYF. The CDR3 DNA reads TGTGCCTGGAGGGACAGGGTGGGAGGAAACACCATATATTTT.